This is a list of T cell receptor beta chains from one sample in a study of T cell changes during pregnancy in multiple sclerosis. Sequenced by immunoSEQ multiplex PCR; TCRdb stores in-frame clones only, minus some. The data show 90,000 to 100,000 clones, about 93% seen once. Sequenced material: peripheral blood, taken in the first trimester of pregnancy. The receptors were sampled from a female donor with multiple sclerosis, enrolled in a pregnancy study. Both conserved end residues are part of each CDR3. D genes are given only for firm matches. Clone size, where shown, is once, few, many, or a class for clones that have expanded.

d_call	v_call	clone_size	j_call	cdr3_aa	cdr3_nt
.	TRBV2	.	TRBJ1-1	CASTRTLNTEAFF	TGTGCCAGCACCCGGACATTGAACACTGAAGCTTTCTTT
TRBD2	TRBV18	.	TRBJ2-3	CASSRAGGYTDTQYF	TGTGCCAGCTCACGCGCGGGGGGGTACACAGATACGCAGTATTTT
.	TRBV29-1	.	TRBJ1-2	CSVDLLEGLGYTF	TGCAGCGTTGATCTGTTAGAGGGTTTGGGCTACACCTTC
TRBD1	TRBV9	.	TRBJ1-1	CASSALDRGPEAFF	TGTGCCAGCAGCGCATTAGACAGGGGGCCTGAAGCTTTCTTT
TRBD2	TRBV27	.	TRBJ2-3	CATNRGGGTDTQYF	TGTGCCACCAACCGGGGAGGGGGCACAGATACGCAGTATTTT
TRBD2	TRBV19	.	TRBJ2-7	CASSPGRGPSYEQYF	TGTGCCAGTAGCCCAGGGAGGGGTCCCTCCTACGAGCAGTACTTC
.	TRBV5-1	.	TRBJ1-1	CASSRAVGGIEAFF	TGCGCCAGCAGCCGGGCCGTTGGGGGGATTGAAGCTTTCTTT
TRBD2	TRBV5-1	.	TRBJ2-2	CASSVQRGGSTGELFF	TGCGCCAGCAGCGTCCAGCGGGGGGGGAGTACCGGGGAGCTGTTTTTT
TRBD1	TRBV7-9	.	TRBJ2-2	CASSSSRDRGLPDTGELFF	TGTGCCAGCAGCTCAAGCCGGGACAGGGGGCTTCCGGACACCGGGGAGCTGTTTTTT
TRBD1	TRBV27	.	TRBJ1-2	CASSLTRDRAYTF	TGTGCCAGCAGTTTAACACGGGACAGGGCGTACACCTTC
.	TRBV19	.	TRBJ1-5	CATDLRQTNQPQHF	TGTGCCACAGACCTTAGACAGACCAATCAGCCCCAGCATTTT
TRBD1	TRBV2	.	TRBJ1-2	CASRETNTGGGYGYTF	TGTGCCAGCAGGGAGACAAACACAGGGGGCGGCTATGGCTACACCTTC
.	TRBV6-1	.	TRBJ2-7	CATGAFGEQYF	TGTGCCACTGGGGCCTTTGGGGAGCAGTACTTC
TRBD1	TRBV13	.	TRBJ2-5	CASSFGTVQETQYF	TGTGCCAGCAGCTTTGGGACAGTGCAAGAGACCCAGTACTTC
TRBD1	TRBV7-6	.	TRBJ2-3	CASSGTGFTDTQYF	TGTGCCAGCAGCGGGACAGGGTTTACAGATACGCAGTATTTT
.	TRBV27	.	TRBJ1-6	CASSFLTDKTLHF	TGTGCCAGCAGTTTTCTTACGGACAAGACCCTCCACTTT
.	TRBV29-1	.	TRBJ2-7	CSVAQGTSYEQYF	TGCAGCGTCGCACAGGGAACCTCCTACGAGCAGTACTTC
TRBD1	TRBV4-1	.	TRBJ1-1	CASSQGDRARAFF	TGCGCCAGCAGCCAGGGGGACAGGGCTCGAGCTTTCTTT
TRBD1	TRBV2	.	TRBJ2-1	CASTRGNNEQFF	TGTGCCAGCACCAGGGGGAACAATGAGCAGTTCTTC
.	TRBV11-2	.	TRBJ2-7	CASSLVLGSTYEQYF	TGTGCCAGCAGCTTAGTTTTGGGTTCGACATACGAGCAGTACTTC
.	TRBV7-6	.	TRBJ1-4	CASSSPGGEKLFF	TGTGCCAGCAGCTCCCCGGGGGGGGAAAAACTGTTTTTT
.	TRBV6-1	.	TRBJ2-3	CASSKGQITDTQYF	TGTGCCAGCAGTAAAGGACAGATCACAGATACGCAGTATTTT
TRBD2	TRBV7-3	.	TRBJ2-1	CASSLTEWGGSGYNEQFF	TGTGCCAGCAGCTTAACGGAGTGGGGGGGGAGTGGTTACAATGAGCAGTTCTTC
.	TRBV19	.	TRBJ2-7	CASSQGYYEQYF	TGTGCCAGTAGCCAGGGATACTACGAGCAGTACTTC
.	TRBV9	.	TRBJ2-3	CASSGDSGTQYF	TGTGCCAGCAGCGGGGATAGCGGCACGCAGTATTTT
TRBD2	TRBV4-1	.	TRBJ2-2	CASSQGLARGTGELFF	TGCGCCAGCAGCCAAGGACTAGCGAGAGGGACCGGGGAGCTGTTTTTT
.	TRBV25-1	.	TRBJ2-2	CATVAFGQTLNTGELFF	TGTGCCACAGTCGCCTTTGGGCAGACCTTGAACACCGGGGAGCTGTTTTTT
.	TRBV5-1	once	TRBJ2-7	CASSLVPGVPEEQYF	TGCGCCAGCAGCTTGGTCCCAGGGGTACCAGAGGAGCAGTACTTC
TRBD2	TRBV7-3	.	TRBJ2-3	CASSLTPSGGSDTQYF	TGTGCCAGCAGCTTAACCCCTAGCGGGGGTTCAGATACGCAGTATTTT
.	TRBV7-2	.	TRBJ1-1	CASSTPGAEAFF	TGTGCCAGCAGCACCCCGGGAGCTGAAGCTTTCTTT
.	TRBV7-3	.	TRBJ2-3	CASSLGGRNTDTQYF	TGTGCCAGCAGCCTAGGGGGTCGGAACACAGATACGCAGTATTTT
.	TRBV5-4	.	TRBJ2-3	CASRFKGGQFGTDTQYF	TGTGCCAGCAGATTCAAAGGAGGGCAGTTCGGCACAGATACGCAGTATTTT
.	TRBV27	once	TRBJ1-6	CASSLGQIYNSPLHF	TGTGCCAGCAGTCTTGGACAAATATATAATTCACCCCTCCACTTT
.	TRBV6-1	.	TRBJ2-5	CASSELRDQETQYF	TGTGCCAGCAGTGAATTGAGAGACCAAGAGACCCAGTACTTC
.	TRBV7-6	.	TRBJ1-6	CASSEDSYNSPLHF	TGTGCCAGCAGTGAGGACAGCTATAATTCACCCCTCCACTTT
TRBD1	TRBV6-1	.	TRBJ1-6	CASSGQGRTYYNSPLHF	TGTGCCAGCAGTGGACAGGGCAGGACCTACTATAATTCACCCCTCCACTTT
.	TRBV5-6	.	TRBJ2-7	CASSSLSYEQYF	TGTGCCAGCAGCTCCCTGTCCTACGAGCAGTACTTC
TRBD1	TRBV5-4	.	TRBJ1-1	CASSPRTGGMNTEAFF	TGTGCCAGCAGCCCTAGGACAGGGGGGATGAACACTGAAGCTTTCTTT
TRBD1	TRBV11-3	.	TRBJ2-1	CASSANRQGSYNEQFF	TGTGCCAGCAGCGCGAATCGACAGGGCTCCTACAATGAGCAGTTCTTC
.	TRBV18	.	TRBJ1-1	CASSQGGGMNTEAFF	TGTGCCAGCTCACAGGGGGGGGGTATGAACACTGAAGCTTTCTTT
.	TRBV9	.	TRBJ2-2	CASSVVGQGELFF	TGTGCCAGCAGCGTAGTTGGCCAGGGGGAGCTGTTTTTT
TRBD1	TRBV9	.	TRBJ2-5	CASSLGGTGGGETQYF	TGTGCCAGCAGCCTAGGGGGGACAGGGGGCGGGGAGACCCAGTACTTC
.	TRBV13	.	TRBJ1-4	CASSLRRGNEKLFF	TGTGCCAGCAGCTTACGCAGGGGTAATGAAAAACTGTTTTTT
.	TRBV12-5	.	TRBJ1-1	CASAAQGFTEAFF	TGTGCTAGTGCTGCACAGGGATTCACTGAAGCTTTCTTT
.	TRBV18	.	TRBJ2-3	CASSPDTPTDTQYF	TGTGCCAGCTCACCAGACACCCCCACAGATACGCAGTATTTT
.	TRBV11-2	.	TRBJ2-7	CASSLSQGINYEQYF	TGTGCCAGCAGCTTATCCCAGGGGATAAACTACGAGCAGTACTTC
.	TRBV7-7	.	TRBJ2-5	CASSFRRARGETQYF	TGTGCTAGCAGCTTTAGACGGGCCAGGGGAGAGACCCAGTACTTC
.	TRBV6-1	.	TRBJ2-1	CASSESFYEQFF	TGTGCCAGCAGTGAATCCTTCTATGAGCAGTTCTTC
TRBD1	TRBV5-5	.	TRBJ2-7	CASSSTGGWTYEQYF	TGTGCCAGCAGCAGTACAGGGGGCTGGACCTACGAGCAGTACTTC
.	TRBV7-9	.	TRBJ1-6	CASSPRDIRSSYNSPLHF	TGTGCCAGCAGCCCACGGGACATCCGAAGCTCCTATAATTCACCCCTCCACTTT
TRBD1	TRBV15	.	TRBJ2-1	CATSRDRGVDEQFF	TGTGCCACCAGCCGGGACAGGGGGGTAGATGAGCAGTTCTTC